By proportion, the clone carrying this T cell receptor beta chain is large. The antigen remains undetermined. This sample was included in a study of radiation and T cells in renal cell carcinoma. Across the whole study: Nephrectomy followed 15 Gy stereotactic body radiation by 4 weeks.

The germline CDR1 and CDR2 sequences are MGHRA and YSYEKL. With 5 bases clipped from V and 3 bases from J, the junction kept 1 base outside the gene matches. The CDR3 totals 12 residues. General study findings and limits: In blood, top tumor clones expanded by 2 weeks, shrinking by 4.

Clones were sequenced by immunoSEQ multiplex PCR, and TCRdb holds only the in-frame ones, with some missing. The sample shows approximately 79,000 clones, about 81% of them seen only once. The time point: blood 2 weeks post-SBRT. The treatment was: 15 Gy SBRT to primary tumor, nephrectomy 4 weeks later. Serial blood draws occurred at baseline and 2 and 4 weeks post-SBRT. The tumor was a clear cell renal cell carcinoma. The starting material was blood, obtained from a patient whose treatment included radiotherapy and nephrectomy. The chain couples TRBV4-1 to TRBJ2-7, with 7 positions matching TRBD1. This TCR came from a man in his 60s with renal cell carcinoma. The CDR3 DNA sequence: TGCGCCAGCAGCTGGGACAGCTACGAGCAGTACTTC. It translates to CASSWDSYEQYF.